Sequencing of this TCR beta chain was carried out in a study of CD8+CD57+ T cells in acquired aplastic anemia. Profiling of TCR beta VDJ combinations and CDR3 sequences used genomic DNA as template. TCRdb passed the reads through MiXCR, listing each CDR3 protein once. The sample has about 81,000 distinct CDR3 sequences, roughly half seen once; the top ten hold 66%. This clonotype was seen repeatedly, ten times or more. V was cut by 3 bases and J by 3 bases, with 17 bases left in between. The CDR3 totals 16 residues. Per the germline V gene, CDR1 is MGHDK and CDR2 is SYGVNS. What was sequenced was sorted CD4+, CD8+, or CD8+CD57+ T cells (not recorded which) from PBMCs. This chain connects TRBV25-1 to TRBJ2-5, with D possibly TRBD1 on 6 matching bases. The TCR sequence derives from a human donor in good health, serving as a control. CDR3 amino acids: CASSDRDTGPKETQYF. The DNA for the CDR3 is TGTGCCAGCAGTGATAGGGACACCGGGCCTAAAGAGACCCAGTACTTC.